The present T cell receptor beta chain was sequenced within a study of T cells in Graves' hyperthyroidism and ophthalmopathy. The study, taken as a whole, reports: In the blood, most expanded thyroid clonotypes above 0.001 appeared as well.

No ophthalmopathy progression within 18 months constituted stable Graves' hyperthyroidism. Recently diagnosed hyperthyroidism of less than 2 months' duration affected patients aged 18 to 65. Clinicians diagnosed patients from clinical symptoms, serum thyroxine and TRAb, thyroid ultrasound and orbital computed tomography. With regard to this clonotype: Its antigen is currently unknown.

V lost 3 bases and J lost 7, with 16 bases in between. From germline, CDR1 is LNHNV and CDR2 YYDKDF (reference sequence). CDR3 length equals 14 residues. Researchers took RNA transcripts and amplified the TCR beta CDR3 regions from them. Using the HTBI primer set, a first-round RT-PCR was run on the TCR CDR3. MiXCR, run by TCRdb on the multiplex PCR reads, gives a single entry per CDR3 protein. Of hundreds of thousands of distinct CDR3 sequences listed, around 45% are singletons. The TCR comes from a woman between 18 and 29 years old with Graves' hyperthyroidism. The chain couples TRBV15 to TRBJ2-7; D is perhaps TRBD1 (7 bases). Sequencing was done on a sample of peripheral blood or thyroid tissue (not recorded which). CDR3 in DNA: TGTGCCACCAGCAGTTACAACAGGGGAGGTGAGCAGTACTTC. This encodes CATSSYNRGGEQYF.